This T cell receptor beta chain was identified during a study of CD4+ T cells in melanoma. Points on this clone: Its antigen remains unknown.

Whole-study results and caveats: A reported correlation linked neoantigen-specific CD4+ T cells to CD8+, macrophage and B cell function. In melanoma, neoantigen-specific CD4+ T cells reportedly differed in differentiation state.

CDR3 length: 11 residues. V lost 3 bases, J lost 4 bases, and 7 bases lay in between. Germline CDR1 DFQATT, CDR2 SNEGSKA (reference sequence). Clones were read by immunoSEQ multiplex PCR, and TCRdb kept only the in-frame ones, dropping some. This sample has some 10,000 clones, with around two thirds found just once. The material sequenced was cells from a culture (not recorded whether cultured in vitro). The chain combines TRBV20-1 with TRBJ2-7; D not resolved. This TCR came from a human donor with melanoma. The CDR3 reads CSASVDYEQYF. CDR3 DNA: TGCAGTGCTAGTGTGGATTACGAGCAGTACTTC.